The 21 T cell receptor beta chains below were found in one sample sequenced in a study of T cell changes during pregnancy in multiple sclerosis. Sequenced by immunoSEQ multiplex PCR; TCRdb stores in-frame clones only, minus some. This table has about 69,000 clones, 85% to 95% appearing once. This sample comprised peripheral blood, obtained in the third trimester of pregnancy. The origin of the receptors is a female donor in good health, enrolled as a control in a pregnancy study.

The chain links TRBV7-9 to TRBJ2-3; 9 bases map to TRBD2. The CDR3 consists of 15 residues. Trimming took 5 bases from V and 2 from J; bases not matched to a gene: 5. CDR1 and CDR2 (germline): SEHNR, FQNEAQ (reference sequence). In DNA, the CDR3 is TGTGCCAGCAGCCTCCCTAGCGGGAACACAGATACGCAGTATTTT. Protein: CASSLPSGNTDTQYF. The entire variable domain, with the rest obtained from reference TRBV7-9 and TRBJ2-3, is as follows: DTGVSQNPRHKITKRGQNVTFRCDPISEHNRLYWYRQTLGQGPEFLTYFQNEAQLEKSRLLSDRFSAERPKGSFSTLEIQRTEQGDSAMYLCASSLPSGNTDTQYFGPGTRLTVL.

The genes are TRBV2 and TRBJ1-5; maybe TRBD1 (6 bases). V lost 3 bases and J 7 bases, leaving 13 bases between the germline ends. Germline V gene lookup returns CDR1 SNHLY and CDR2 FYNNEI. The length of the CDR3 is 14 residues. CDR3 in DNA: TGTGCCAGCAGTGAGGGCAGGGGCTACCAGCCCCAGCATTTT. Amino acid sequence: CASSEGRGYQPQHF.

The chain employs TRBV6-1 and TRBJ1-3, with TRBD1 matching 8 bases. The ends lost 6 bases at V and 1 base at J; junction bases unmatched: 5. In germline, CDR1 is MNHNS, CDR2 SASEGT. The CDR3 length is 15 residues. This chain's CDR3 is CASRRQGSSGNTIYF. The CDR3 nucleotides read TGTGCCAGCAGGAGACAGGGGAGTTCTGGAAACACCATATATTTT.

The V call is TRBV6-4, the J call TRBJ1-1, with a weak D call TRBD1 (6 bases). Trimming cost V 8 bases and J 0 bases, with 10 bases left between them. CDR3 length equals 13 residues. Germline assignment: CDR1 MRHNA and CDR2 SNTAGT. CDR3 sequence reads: CASSGEMNTEAFF. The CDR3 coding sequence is TGTGCCAGCTCAGGGGAGATGAACACTGAAGCTTTCTTT.

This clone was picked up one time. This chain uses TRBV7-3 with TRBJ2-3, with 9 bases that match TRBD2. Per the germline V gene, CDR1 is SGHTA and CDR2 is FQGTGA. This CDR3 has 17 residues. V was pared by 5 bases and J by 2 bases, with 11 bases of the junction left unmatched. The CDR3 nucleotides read TGTGCCAGCAGCCCGAGACCAAGCGGGGGGACCACAGATACGCAGTATTTT. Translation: CASSPRPSGGTTDTQYF.

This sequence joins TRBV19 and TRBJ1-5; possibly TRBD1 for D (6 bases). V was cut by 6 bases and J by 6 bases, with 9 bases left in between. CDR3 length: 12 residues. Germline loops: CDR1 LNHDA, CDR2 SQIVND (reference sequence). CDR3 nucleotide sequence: TGTGCCAGTAGGCCACAGGGTCAGCCCCAGCATTTT. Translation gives CASRPQGQPQHF.

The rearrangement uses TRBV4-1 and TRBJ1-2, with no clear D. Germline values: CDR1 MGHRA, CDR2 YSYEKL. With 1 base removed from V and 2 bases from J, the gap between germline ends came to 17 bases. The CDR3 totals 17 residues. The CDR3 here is CASSQVSHAERNYGYTF. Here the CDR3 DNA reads TGCGCCAGCAGCCAAGTGTCCCACGCCGAACGGAACTATGGCTACACCTTC.

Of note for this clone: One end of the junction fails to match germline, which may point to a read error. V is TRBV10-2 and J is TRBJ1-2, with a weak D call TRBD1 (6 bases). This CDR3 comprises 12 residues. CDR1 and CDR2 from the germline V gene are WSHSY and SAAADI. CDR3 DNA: TGCGCCAGCGCCATTCCCAAGTCGGGACAACACTTC. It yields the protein CASAIPKSGQHF.

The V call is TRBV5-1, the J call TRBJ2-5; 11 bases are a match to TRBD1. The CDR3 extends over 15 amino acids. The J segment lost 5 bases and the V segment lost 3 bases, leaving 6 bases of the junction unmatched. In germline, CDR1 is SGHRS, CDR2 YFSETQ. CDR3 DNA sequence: TGCGCCAGCAGCTACCGGACAGGGGGCGTCGAGACCCAGTACTTC. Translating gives CASSYRTGGVETQYF. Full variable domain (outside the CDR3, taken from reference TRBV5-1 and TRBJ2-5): KAGVTQTPRYLIKTRGQQVTLSCSPISGHRSVSWYQQTPGQGLQFLFEYFSETQRNKGNFPGRFSGRQFSNSRSEMNVSTLELGDSALYLCASSYRTGGVETQYFGPGTRLLVL.

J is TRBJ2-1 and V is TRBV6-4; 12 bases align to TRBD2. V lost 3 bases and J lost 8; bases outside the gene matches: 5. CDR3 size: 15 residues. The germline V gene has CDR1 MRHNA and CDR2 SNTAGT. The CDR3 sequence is CASSEGLAGQHEQFF. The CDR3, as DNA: TGTGCCAGCAGTGAAGGACTAGCGGGACAGCATGAGCAGTTCTTC.

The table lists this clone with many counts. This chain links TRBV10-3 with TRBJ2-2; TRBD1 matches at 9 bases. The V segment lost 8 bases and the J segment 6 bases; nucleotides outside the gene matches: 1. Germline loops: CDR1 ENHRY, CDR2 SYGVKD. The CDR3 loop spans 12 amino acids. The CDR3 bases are TGTGCCATCGGGACAGGGTCCGGGGAGCTGTTTTTT. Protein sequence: CAIGTGSGELFF.

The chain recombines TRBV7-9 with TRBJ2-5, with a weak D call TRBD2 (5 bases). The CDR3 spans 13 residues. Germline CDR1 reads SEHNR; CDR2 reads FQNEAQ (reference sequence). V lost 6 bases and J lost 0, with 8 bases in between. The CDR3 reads CASRRGYQETQYF. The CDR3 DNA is TGTGCCAGCAGACGCGGGTACCAAGAGACCCAGTACTTC.

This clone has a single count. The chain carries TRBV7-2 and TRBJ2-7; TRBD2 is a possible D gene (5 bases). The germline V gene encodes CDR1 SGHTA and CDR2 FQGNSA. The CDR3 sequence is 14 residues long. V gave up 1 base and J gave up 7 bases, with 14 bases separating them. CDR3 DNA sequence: TGTGCCAGCAGCTTAGGAACATCTCCGGGGGAGCAGTACTTC. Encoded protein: CASSLGTSPGEQYF.

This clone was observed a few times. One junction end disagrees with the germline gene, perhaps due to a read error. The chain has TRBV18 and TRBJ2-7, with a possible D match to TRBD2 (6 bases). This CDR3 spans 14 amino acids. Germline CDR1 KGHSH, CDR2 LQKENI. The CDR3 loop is CASSPSGEVTLTNF. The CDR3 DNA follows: TGTGCCAGCTCACCTTCGGGGGAAGTGACCCTTACAAACTTC.

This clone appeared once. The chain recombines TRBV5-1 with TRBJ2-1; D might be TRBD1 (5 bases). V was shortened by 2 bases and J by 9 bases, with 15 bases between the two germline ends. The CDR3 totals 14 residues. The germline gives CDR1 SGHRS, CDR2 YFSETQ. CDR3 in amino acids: CASSFYLGRGEQFF. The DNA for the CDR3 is TGCGCCAGCAGCTTTTACTTGGGGCGTGGTGAGCAGTTCTTC.

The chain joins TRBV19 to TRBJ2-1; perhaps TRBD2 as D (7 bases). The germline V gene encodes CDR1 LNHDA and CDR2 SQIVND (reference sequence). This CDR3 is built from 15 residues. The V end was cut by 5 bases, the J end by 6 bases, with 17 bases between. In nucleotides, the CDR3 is TGTGCCAGTAGTCACCCGGGGGCGGGGGTCAATGAGCAGTTCTTC. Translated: CASSHPGAGVNEQFF.

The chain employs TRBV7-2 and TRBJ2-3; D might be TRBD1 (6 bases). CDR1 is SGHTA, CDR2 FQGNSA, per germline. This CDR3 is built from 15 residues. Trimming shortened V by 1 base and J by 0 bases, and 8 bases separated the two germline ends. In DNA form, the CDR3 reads TGTGCCAGCAGCTTAGTGGGACACAGCACAGATACGCAGTATTTT. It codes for CASSLVGHSTDTQYF.

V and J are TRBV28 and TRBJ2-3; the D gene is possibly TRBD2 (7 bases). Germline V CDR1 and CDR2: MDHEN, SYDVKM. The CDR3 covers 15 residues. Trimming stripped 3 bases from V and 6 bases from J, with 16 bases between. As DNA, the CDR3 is TGTGCCAGCAGTTTTGGGCGGGGGCGAAGGGATACGCAGTATTTT. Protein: CASSFGRGRRDTQYF.

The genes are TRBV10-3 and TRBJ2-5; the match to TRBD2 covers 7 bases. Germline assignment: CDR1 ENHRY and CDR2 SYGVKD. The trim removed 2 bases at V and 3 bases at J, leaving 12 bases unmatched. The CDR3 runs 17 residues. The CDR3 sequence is CAISEVGTIPEKETQYF. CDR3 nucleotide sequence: TGTGCCATCAGTGAGGTCGGGACTATACCGGAGAAAGAGACCCAGTACTTC.

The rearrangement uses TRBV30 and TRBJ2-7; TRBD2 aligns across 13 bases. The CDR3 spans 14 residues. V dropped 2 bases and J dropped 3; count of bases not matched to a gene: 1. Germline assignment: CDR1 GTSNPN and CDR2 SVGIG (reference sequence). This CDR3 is CAWSRLAGGYEQYF. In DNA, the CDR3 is TGTGCCTGGAGTAGACTAGCGGGAGGCTACGAGCAGTACTTC.

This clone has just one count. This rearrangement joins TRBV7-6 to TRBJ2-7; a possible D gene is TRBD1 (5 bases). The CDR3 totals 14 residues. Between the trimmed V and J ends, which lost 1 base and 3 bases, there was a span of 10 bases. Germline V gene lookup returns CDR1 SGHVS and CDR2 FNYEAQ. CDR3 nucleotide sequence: TGTGCCAGCAGCTTAGTACAGGCAAGCTACGAGCAGTACTTC. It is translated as CASSLVQASYEQYF.